What follows are 31 T cell receptor beta chains derived from one specimen sequenced in a study of long-term antiretroviral therapy in people with HIV. Survey level was the resolution at which the v3.0 immunoSEQ assay ran. Produced via immunoSEQ multiplex PCR; TCRdb's table is partial and in-frame only. The profile shows roughly 28,000 clones, roughly 78% of them singletons. Here the sequenced sample was unsorted PBMCs, taken 1.5 years before starting antiretroviral therapy. The receptors shown here come from a man younger than 35 with HIV.

The chain joins TRBV7-8 to TRBJ2-7; 8 nucleotides agree with TRBD1. Trimming took 4 bases from V and 5 from J; bases not matched to a gene: 4. Germline CDR1 and CDR2: SGHVS and FQNEAQ. CDR3 length equals 13 residues. The CDR3 loop reads CASSSDRVHEQYF. The DNA for the CDR3 is TGTGCCAGCAGCTCGGACAGGGTCCACGAGCAGTACTTC.

The V gene is TRBV5-1, the J gene TRBJ2-1; the match to TRBD1 covers 7 bases. Germline V lookup: CDR1 SGHRS, CDR2 YFSETQ. This CDR3 has 15 amino acids. The V gene end was trimmed by 1 base and the J gene end by 9 bases; junction bases not matched to a gene: 10. The CDR3, as DNA: TGCGCCAGCAGCTTGTTCGACAGGGTGTTCGGTGAGCAGTTCTTC. It specifies CASSLFDRVFGEQFF.

This clone was recorded only once. This chain joins TRBV10-3 and TRBJ2-2, with 7 bases identical to TRBD1. V dropped 7 bases and J dropped 4; count of bases not matched to a gene: 9. The germline CDR1 and CDR2 sequences are ENHRY and SYGVKD. The CDR3 contains 15 residues. The CDR3 bases are TGTGCCATCAACCAAAACAGGGGACGCACCGGGGAGCTGTTTTTT. Its protein is CAINQNRGRTGELFF.

The J gene is TRBJ1-4, the V gene TRBV6-1, with a tentative D call TRBD1 (6 bases). Germline assignment: CDR1 MNHNS and CDR2 SASEGT. This CDR3 region has 15 residues. Trimming cost V 3 bases and J 6 bases, with 14 bases left between them. CDR3 sequence reads: CASSEETGTDEKLFF. The CDR3 DNA reads as TGTGCCAGCAGTGAGGAAACAGGGACCGATGAAAAACTGTTTTTT.

This chain uses TRBV27 with TRBJ2-7, with D tentatively TRBD1 or TRBD2 (5 bases each). Trimming shortened V by 5 bases and J by 3 bases, and 11 bases separated the two germline ends. There are 13 residues in the CDR3. Germline V gene sequence: CDR1 MNHEY, CDR2 SMNVEV (reference sequence). The CDR3, as DNA: TGTGCCAGCAGTCCCGGGGCCGACTACGAGCAGTACTTC. Translated: CASSPGADYEQYF.

CDR3 in amino acids: CASSDAYEQYF. For the CDR3, the DNA is TGCGCCAGCAGCGACGCCTACGAGCAGTACTTC. The chain links TRBV5-1 to TRBJ2-7; no definite D call. The CDR3 has 11 amino acids. CDR1 and CDR2 from the germline V gene are SGHRS and YFSETQ. V lost 4 bases and J lost 2, with 4 bases in between.

Only one count was recorded for this clone. The chain recombines TRBV30 with TRBJ2-5; TRBD2 might be the D (6 bases). The J call may be incorrect, as the DNA end agrees better with TRBJ2-7. This CDR3 is 14 amino acids long. Looked up from germline, CDR1 is GTSNPN and CDR2 is SVGIG (reference sequence). This CDR3 is CAWRRRDSSYEQYF. For the CDR3, the DNA is TGTGCCTGGAGACGCCGGGACTCCTCCTACGAGCAGTACTTC.

This clone was counted only a few times. The chain links TRBV19 to TRBJ1-5; D unresolved. CDR3 length equals 17 residues. V lost 1 base and J lost 0, with 13 bases in between. Germline V gives CDR1 LNHDA, CDR2 SQIVND (reference sequence). For the CDR3, the DNA is TGTGCCAGTAGTATAGGATTGGCAGCTTATAGCAATCAGCCCCAGCATTTT. It specifies CASSIGLAAYSNQPQHF.

This chain links TRBV7-9 with TRBJ2-1; no clear D. The CDR3 spans 14 residues. V was shortened by 1 base and J by 6 bases, with 10 bases between the two germline ends. CDR1 and CDR2 (germline): SEHNR, FQNEAQ (reference sequence). In DNA, the CDR3 is TGTGCCAGCAGCTTAGTGCAGGACCTCAATGAGCAGTTCTTC. Residues: CASSLVQDLNEQFF.

The chain employs TRBV5-1 and TRBJ2-3; possibly TRBD1 for D (6 bases). The CDR3 is made up of 16 amino acids. Germline CDR1 is SGHRS and CDR2 is YFSETQ. V was pared by 0 bases and J by 0 bases, with 11 bases between. Here the CDR3 DNA reads TGCGCCAGCAGCTTGGCGACAGGTTATAGCACAGATACGCAGTATTTT. Its protein product is CASSLATGYSTDTQYF.

V is TRBV9 and J is TRBJ2-7, with a possible D match to TRBD2 (6 bases). Germline V gives CDR1 SGDLS, CDR2 YYNGEE. The CDR3 has 13 amino acids. V lost 3 bases and J lost 6, with 13 bases in between. DNA of the CDR3: TGTGCCAGCAGCGGACGACTAGTCGGCGAGCAGTACTTC. This encodes CASSGRLVGEQYF.

The sample holds a few counts of this clone. The chain is built from TRBV4-1 and TRBJ2-7; D possibly matches TRBD1 or TRBD2 (5 bases each). The germline CDR1 and CDR2 sequences are MGHRA and YSYEKL. V was cut by 4 bases and J by 7 bases, with 20 bases left in between. This CDR3 is built from 15 residues. CDR3 nucleotides: TGCGCCAGCAGCCTTTACCGGGACCTCGATGGGGAGCAGTACTTC. This gives the protein CASSLYRDLDGEQYF.

The chain has TRBV11-2 and TRBJ2-7; weak D call: TRBD2 (6 bases). The CDR3 has 14 amino acids. Trimming cost V 5 bases and J 5 bases, with 16 bases left between them. Germline V gene sequence: CDR1 SGHAT, CDR2 FQNNGV. The CDR3 reads CASSPPGVGDEQYF. The CDR3 DNA sequence: TGTGCCAGCAGCCCTCCGGGGGTTGGGGACGAGCAGTACTTC.

CDR3 loop: CASSLDLQGGDGYTF. The DNA for the CDR3 is TGTGCCAGCAGCTTAGACTTACAGGGGGGGGATGGCTACACCTTC. The chain combines TRBV7-9 with TRBJ1-2; 8 bases fit TRBD1. Germline lookup yields CDR1 SEHNR and CDR2 FQNEAQ (reference sequence). V shed 1 base and J 6 bases; nucleotides not matched to a gene: 7. This CDR3 has 15 residues.

The chain recombines TRBV28 with TRBJ1-1, with D possibly matching TRBD1 (5 bases). CDR1 and CDR2 (germline): MDHEN, SYDVKM. The ends were cut back, 7 bases at V and 3 bases at J, with 15 bases in the middle. This CDR3 has 14 residues. This CDR3 is CASTTPGRDTEAFF. Here the CDR3 DNA reads TGTGCCAGCACCACACCGGGACGAGACACTGAAGCTTTCTTT.

V gene TRBV19 combines with J gene TRBJ1-2, with 8 bases lining up with TRBD1. The germline V gene has CDR1 LNHDA and CDR2 SQIVND (reference sequence). The CDR3 covers 15 residues. V was clipped by 1 base and J by 6 bases; unmatched bases: 7. CDR3 loop: CASSIVGRGPDGYTF. CDR3 bases: TGTGCCAGTAGTATAGTCGGCAGGGGGCCTGATGGCTACACCTTC.

DNA of the CDR3: TGTGCCAGTACCTTTAACAGGGGCGGTCAGCCCCAGCATTTT. It specifies CASTFNRGGQPQHF. The rearrangement joins TRBV19 to TRBJ1-5, with 7 nucleotides matching TRBD1. CDR1 and CDR2 (germline): LNHDA, SQIVND (reference sequence). V trimming: 7 bases; J trimming: 6 bases; junction bases outside the gene matches: 9. The CDR3 is 14 amino acids.

The V and J genes are TRBV9 and TRBJ2-2; a weak D match, TRBD2 (6 bases). Trimming left V 3 bases short and J 3 bases short, with 18 bases between. Germline CDR1 SGDLS, CDR2 YYNGEE. There are 17 residues in the CDR3. The CDR3 bases are TGTGCCAGCAGCGCCCCGCTGGCGGGACGCTACACCGGGGAGCTGTTTTTT. Protein: CASSAPLAGRYTGELFF.

The chain recombines TRBV2 with TRBJ1-2, with TRBD1 as a possible D gene (6 bases). The CDR3 covers 14 residues. Germline-derived CDR1 and CDR2 are SNHLY and FYNNEI. Deletions cut 4 bases from V and 4 bases from J, with 13 bases between. CDR3 sequence reads: CASSAKQGFYGYTF. For the CDR3, the DNA is TGTGCCAGCAGTGCGAAACAGGGTTTCTATGGCTACACCTTC.

This clone was seen a single time. The chain employs TRBV5-5 and TRBJ1-4, with unresolved D. V shed 2 bases and J shed 4 bases, with 3 bases lying between them. This CDR3 has 12 residues. Germline CDR1 SGHKS, CDR2 YYEKEE (reference sequence). For the CDR3, the DNA is TGTGCCAGCAGCTTCAGTAATGAAAAACTGTTTTTT. Translating it yields CASSFSNEKLFF. Drawing the rest from reference TRBV5-5 and TRBJ1-4, the complete variable domain is DAGVTQSPTHLIKTRGQQVTLRCSPISGHKSVSWYQQVLGQGPQFIFQYYEKEERGRGNFPDRFSARQFPNYSSELNVNALLLGDSALYLCASSFSNEKLFFGSGTQLSVL.

V and J are TRBV18 and TRBJ1-5, with D tentatively TRBD1 (6 bases). V shed 3 bases and J shed 0 bases, with 9 bases lying between them. Looked up from germline, CDR1 is KGHSH and CDR2 is LQKENI. The CDR3 is 15 amino acids. The CDR3 loop reads CASSPGHLSNQPQHF. The CDR3 DNA reads TGTGCCAGCTCACCGGGACACCTTAGCAATCAGCCCCAGCATTTT.

This chain uses TRBV7-6 with TRBJ2-2, with 8 nucleotides matching TRBD2. Germline V gene lookup returns CDR1 SGHVS and CDR2 FNYEAQ. V was clipped by 1 base and J by 3 bases; unmatched bases: 4. The CDR3 loop spans 16 amino acids. CDR3 sequence reads: CASSLVPAGDTGELFF. In nucleotides, the CDR3 is TGTGCCAGCAGCTTAGTTCCAGCGGGGGACACCGGGGAGCTGTTTTTT.

The V call is TRBV7-2, the J call TRBJ1-3, with 9 positions matching TRBD1. CDR1 is SGHTA, CDR2 FQGNSA, per germline. CDR3 length equals 16 residues. Germline trimming cut 6 bases from V and 4 bases from J; bases unmatched to any gene: 10. The CDR3 bases are TGTGCCAGCAGATACCAACAGGGGGCGCAAGGAAACACCATATATTTT. This encodes CASRYQQGAQGNTIYF.

Only a few counts were recorded for this clone. The chain is built from TRBV27 and TRBJ1-5; TRBD1 aligns across 12 bases. Germline V CDR1 and CDR2: MNHEY, SMNVEV (reference sequence). This CDR3 has 18 amino acids. Trimming cost V 3 bases and J 3 bases; bases outside gene matches: 9. The CDR3 here is CASSLSAGTGGLNQPQHF. The CDR3 DNA follows: TGTGCCAGCAGTTTGAGCGCCGGGACAGGGGGCCTCAATCAGCCCCAGCATTTT.

Only a few counts were recorded for this clone. The V gene is TRBV5-4, the J gene TRBJ2-3; 10 bases line up with TRBD2. Trimming removed 3 bases from V and 1 base from J; junction bases left unmatched: 2. Germline V gives CDR1 SGHNT, CDR2 YYREEE (reference sequence). The CDR3 runs 15 residues. The CDR3 loop is CASSSSGSGTDTQYF. Written as DNA, the CDR3 is TGTGCCAGCAGCTCTAGCGGGAGCGGCACAGATACGCAGTATTTT.

The rearrangement links TRBV19 to TRBJ1-4, with 8 bases aligning to TRBD1. Germline V CDR1 and CDR2: LNHDA, SQIVND (reference sequence). V was clipped by 7 bases and J by 7 bases; unmatched bases: 8. The CDR3 length is 14 residues. The CDR3 region is CASNRQGSSEKLFF. DNA of the CDR3: TGTGCCAGTAATCGACAGGGGTCGAGTGAAAAACTGTTTTTT.

This clone was observed a few times. The chain combines TRBV29-1 with TRBJ1-1; no firm D call. Germline lookup yields CDR1 SQVTM and CDR2 ANQGSEA. The CDR3 length is 12 residues. The V and J ends lost 4 bases and 1 base respectively, with 7 bases between them. The CDR3 DNA reads as TGCAGCGTTGCTGGGTGGAACACTGAAGCTTTCTTT. It specifies CSVAGWNTEAFF. Full variable domain (outside the CDR3, taken from reference TRBV29-1 and TRBJ1-1): SAVISQKPSRDICQRGTSLTIQCQVDSQVTMMFWYRQQPGQSLTLIATANQGSEATYESGFVIDKFPISRPNLTFSTLTVSNMSPEDSSIYLCSVAGWNTEAFFGQGTRLTVV.

The genes are TRBV7-2 and TRBJ1-1, with TRBD1 identical over 8 bases. The CDR3 totals 14 residues. Germline-derived CDR1 and CDR2 are SGHTA and FQGNSA. V lost 2 bases to trimming and J lost 4 bases; unmatched junction nucleotides: 3. The CDR3 protein is CASSLNTGGTEAFF. The CDR3 nucleotides are TGTGCCAGCAGCTTAAATACAGGGGGCACTGAAGCTTTCTTT.

In its sample, this clone was seen a few times. J is TRBJ2-1 and V is TRBV29-1; tentatively, D is TRBD2 (6 bases). Germline assignment: CDR1 SQVTM and CDR2 ANQGSEA. The CDR3 sequence is 15 residues long. Trimming pared 7 bases from V and 8 bases from J, leaving 24 bases between. The chain's CDR3 is CSAFLTRGVDDEQFF. The CDR3 DNA follows: TGCAGCGCCTTCCTGACTAGGGGTGTAGACGATGAGCAGTTCTTC.

This chain joins TRBV28 and TRBJ2-7; D is possibly TRBD2 (5 bases). This CDR3 is 15 amino acids long. V was shortened by 3 bases and J by 2 bases, with 14 bases between the two germline ends. Germline CDR1 reads MDHEN; CDR2 reads SYDVKM. CDR3 region: CASSLVVALPYEQYF. DNA for the CDR3: TGTGCCAGCAGTTTGGTGGTAGCGCTACCCTACGAGCAGTACTTC.

In DNA, the CDR3 is TGTGCCAGTGGGTCGGGCGAGCAGTACTTC. Translation: CASGSGEQYF. The chain carries TRBV19 and TRBJ2-7; no clear D. The germline CDR1 and CDR2 sequences are LNHDA and SQIVND (reference sequence). The V gene lost 8 bases and the J gene lost 6 bases, with 8 bases spanning the gap. The CDR3 covers 10 residues.